This passage covers 26 T cell receptor beta chains from one sample sequenced in a study of blood T cells in healthy people across ages. Primers used in a second PCR of about 6 to 11 cycles were a sample-barcoded 5' primer and a J-beta primer mix. Using its own MiXCR run on the 5' RACE reads, TCRdb lists one record per CDR3 protein. The sample records about 590,000 distinct CDR3 sequences, approximately 30% being singletons. Sequenced material: blood. The receptors here all came from an elderly woman in good health.

This clonotype occurred many times. CDR3 region: CASSLLGGGQADTQYF. CDR3 nucleotide sequence: TGTGCCAGCAGCTTATTAGGGGGGGGACAAGCAGATACGCAGTATTTT. The V gene is TRBV7-2, the J gene TRBJ2-3; possible D gene TRBD2, 7 bases. The germline V gene encodes CDR1 SGHTA and CDR2 FQGNSA. The CDR3 sequence is 16 residues long. V lost 2 bases to trimming and J lost 4 bases, with 16 bases between them.

This clonotype was detected only once. A junction end diverges from the germline sequence, so it may reflect a read error. This chain uses TRBV7-2 with TRBJ2-1; TRBD1 matches 7 bases. Matching the DNA end better, TRBJ2-7 makes the J call doubtful. The CDR3 consists of 14 residues. Germline CDR1 reads SGHTA; CDR2 reads FQGNSA. The CDR3 region is CAGSLVGQKNEQYF. The CDR3 DNA follows: TGTGCCGGCAGCTTAGTGGGACAGAAAAATGAGCAGTACTTC.

This clonotype came up many times. V is TRBV5-1 and J is TRBJ2-1; D perhaps matches TRBD2 (5 bases). This CDR3 has 15 amino acids. Per germline, CDR1 SGHRS and CDR2 YFSETQ. Trimming cost V 5 bases and J 6 bases, with 18 bases left between them. This chain's CDR3 is CASSQGSRGFNEQFF. For the CDR3, the DNA is TGCGCCAGCAGTCAAGGCTCCCGGGGATTCAATGAGCAGTTCTTC.

In nucleotides, the CDR3 is TGTGCCAGCAGGGAGGCGGGGGGCCTAACCTACAATGAGCAGTACTTC. It is translated as CASREAGGLTYNEQYF. This rearrangement joins TRBV6-1 to TRBJ2-1; TRBD2 agrees at 8 bases. The end of the DNA is better explained by TRBJ2-7, so the J call may be wrong. The CDR3 runs to 16 residues. From germline, CDR1 is MNHNS and CDR2 SASEGT.

This clonotype was seen ten or more times. This chain joins TRBV2 and TRBJ2-1, with D possibly being TRBD2 (6 bases). This CDR3 has 14 amino acids. The V and J ends lost 3 bases and 9 bases respectively, with 15 bases between them. The germline V gene has CDR1 SNHLY and CDR2 FYNNEI. The CDR3 bases are TGTGCCAGCAGTGACCGGGAGTTCGATCTTGAGCAGTTCTTC. Amino acid sequence: CASSDREFDLEQFF.

This clonotype was found many times. This chain uses TRBV10-3 with TRBJ1-4, with TRBD1 matching over 7 bases. The CDR3 is 15 residues long. The V and J ends lost 6 bases and 6 bases, in that order; junction bases with no gene match: 10. CDR1 and CDR2 (germline): ENHRY, SYGVKD. The CDR3 coding sequence is TGTGCCATCAGCAGACAGGGACCTCCCGATGAAAAACTGTTTTTT. As protein: CAISRQGPPDEKLFF.

CDR3 nucleotides: TGTGCCAGCAGCTTTGACAGGTTCACAGATACGCAGTATTTT. It encodes CASSFDRFTDTQYF. The chain joins TRBV5-6 to TRBJ2-3; a weak D match, TRBD1 (6 bases). This CDR3 region has 14 residues. The germline V gene encodes CDR1 SGHDT and CDR2 YYEEEE. V lost 2 bases to trimming and J lost 2 bases, with 9 bases between them.

This clonotype was detected a few times. A much larger clone differs from this one at a single base, so this may be a read error. The V call is TRBV20-1, the J call TRBJ2-5, with D tentatively TRBD2 (5 bases). Trimming pared 0 bases from V and 9 bases from J, leaving 11 bases between. The CDR3 loop spans 12 amino acids. The V gene's germline CDR1 is DFQATT and CDR2 SNEGSKA (reference sequence). The CDR3 region is CSARDGLASQYF. The CDR3 DNA follows: TGCAGTGCTAGAGATGGGCTAGCCTCCCAGTACTTC.

This clonotype was picked up a small number of times. The chain uses TRBV7-2 and TRBJ2-1; 7 bases agree with TRBD1. The CDR3 contains 18 residues. V shed 6 bases, J shed 6 bases, and the junction held 20 bases outside the gene matches. Germline-derived CDR1 and CDR2 are SGHTA and FQGNSA. CDR3 DNA sequence: TGTGCCAGCAGTACATACCAGGGGTCCGGGACAGATTCCAATGAGCAGTTCTTC. Its translation is CASSTYQGSGTDSNEQFF.

Comment on this clonotype: A much bigger clone sits one base away, suggesting this may be a read error. The gene calls are TRBV20-1 and TRBJ2-3; 8 bases line up with TRBD2. The germline CDR1 and CDR2 sequences are DFQATT and SNEGSKA (reference sequence). With 0 bases clipped from V and 0 bases from J, the junction kept 8 bases outside the gene matches. The CDR3 contains 17 residues. In nucleotides, the CDR3 is TGCAGTGCTAGAGATCTACGGACTAGCAGCAGCACAGATACGCAGTATTTT. Translation: CSARDLRTSSSTDTQYF.

This clonotype has a count of ten or more. The rearrangement joins TRBV6-2 or TRBV6-3 to TRBJ2-5, with D hard to call. Deletions cut 6 bases from V and 4 bases from J, with 21 bases between. This CDR3 has 16 residues. CDR1 is MNHEY and CDR2 is SVGEGT in the germline V gene. CDR3 protein: CASSVGLVGFGETQYF. CDR3 nucleotides: TGTGCCAGCAGCGTAGGGCTGGTAGGCTTCGGAGAGACCCAGTACTTC.

The table lists this clonotype with many counts. This chain joins TRBV7-9 and TRBJ1-6; 9 nucleotides match TRBD1. V trimming: 5 bases; J trimming: 5 bases; junction bases outside the gene matches: 10. The germline V gene has CDR1 SEHNR and CDR2 FQNEAQ (reference sequence). CDR3 length: 17 residues. CDR3 loop: CASSPLAWTGDNSPLHF. CDR3 nucleotide sequence: TGTGCCAGCAGCCCTTTGGCGTGGACAGGGGATAATTCACCCCTCCACTTT.

This clonotype was counted ten times or more. The chain has TRBV7-3 and TRBJ1-1, with D hard to call. This CDR3 spans 13 amino acids. Germline V gene lookup returns CDR1 SGHTA and CDR2 FQGTGA. V was pared by 2 bases and J by 4 bases, with 8 bases between. The CDR3 sequence is CASSLLGSTEAFF. CDR3 DNA: TGTGCCAGCAGCTTATTGGGTTCCACTGAAGCTTTCTTT.

Many counts were recorded for this clonotype. This chain connects TRBV5-1 to TRBJ2-7; weak D call: TRBD2 (5 bases). CDR1 and CDR2 from the germline V gene are SGHRS and YFSETQ. V lost 6 bases to trimming and J lost 1 base, with 5 bases between them. This CDR3 contains 11 residues. The CDR3 nucleotides are TGCGCCAGCACGGGGTCCTACGAGCAGTACTTC. It specifies CASTGSYEQYF.

This clonotype has a handful of counts. Just one base apart from a much larger clone, this may be a read error. The genes are TRBV7-2 and TRBJ1-2, with D possibly matching TRBD1 (5 bases). The V gene lost 7 bases and the J gene lost 6 bases, with 18 bases spanning the gap. The CDR3 contains 14 residues. Per germline, CDR1 SGHTA and CDR2 FQGNSA. The CDR3 bases are TGTGCCAGCACAGGGCGAGAGAGTAGGCATGGCTACACCTTC. Translation gives CASTGRESRHGYTF.

This clonotype has a handful of counts. The chain has TRBV30 and TRBJ1-6; D possibly corresponds to TRBD1 (6 bases). The germline V gene has CDR1 GTSNPN and CDR2 SVGIG (reference sequence). The V end was cut by 2 bases, the J end by 10 bases, with 12 bases between. The CDR3 is made up of 13 amino acids. The CDR3 DNA reads as TGTGCCTGGAGTCGGGGGGCAAACTCACCCCTCCACTTT. Translating gives CAWSRGANSPLHF.

This clonotype showed up just a few times. This could be a read error, since a much larger clone is one nucleotide away. The chain combines TRBV12-3 or TRBV12-4 with TRBJ2-1; TRBD2 aligns across 11 bases. Trimming took 5 bases from V and 8 from J; bases not matched to a gene: 5. The CDR3 runs to 14 residues. CDR3 region: CASSLLAGGDEQFF. CDR3 in DNA: TGTGCCAGCAGTCTTCTAGCGGGGGGTGATGAGCAGTTCTTC.

This clonotype occurred a few times. This may be a read error, as it is one base from a much larger clone. The chain has TRBV7-6 and TRBJ2-7, with D hard to call. This CDR3 has 13 residues. CDR1 SGHVS and CDR2 FNYEAQ come from the germline V gene. CDR3 sequence reads: CASSRTDAYKQYF. DNA for the CDR3: TGTGCCAGCAGCCGGACGGACGCCTACAAGCAGTACTTC.

This clonotype was seen ten or more times. The V gene is TRBV4-2, the J gene TRBJ2-7, with TRBD2 matching over 8 bases. Unmatched junction bases numbered 8, after V lost 1 base and J lost 6 bases. The germline gives CDR1 LGHNA, CDR2 YNFKEQ. The CDR3 is made up of 15 amino acids. The CDR3 loop is CASSQGGLGSGEQYF. As DNA, the CDR3 is TGTGCCAGCAGCCAAGGGGGACTAGGATCGGGCGAGCAGTACTTC.

For this clonotype: A single base separates this from a much larger clone, so it may be a read error. The rearrangement uses TRBV12-3 or TRBV12-4 and TRBJ1-6; no clear D. The CDR3 is made up of 11 amino acids. DNA for the CDR3: TGTGCCAGCCGGGGTAGTTCACCCCGCCACTTT. Amino acids: CASRGSSPRHF.

This clonotype came up many times. The chain has TRBV7-9 and TRBJ2-5, with D uncertain. CDR1 and CDR2 from the germline V gene are SEHNR and FQNEAQ (reference sequence). The CDR3 is 12 residues long. The germline V and J ends were trimmed by 0 bases and 4 bases, with 3 bases remaining between them. This CDR3 reads CASSLAGETQYF. The CDR3 DNA sequence: TGTGCCAGCAGCTTAGCGGGAGAGACCCAGTACTTC.

The chain joins TRBV18 to TRBJ2-5; D is perhaps TRBD2 (5 bases). Germline loops: CDR1 KGHSH, CDR2 LQKENI. V was cut by 1 base and J by 11 bases, with 17 bases left in between. The CDR3 covers 14 residues. CDR3 sequence reads: CASSPLEGYNEQYF. CDR3 nucleotides: TGTGCCAGCTCACCACTTGAGGGTTACAATGAGCAGTACTTC.

Points on this clonotype: Given a much more abundant clone one base away, this may be a read error. V and J are TRBV4-3 and TRBJ1-1; the D gene is possibly TRBD1 (6 bases). The CDR3 length is 15 residues. CDR1 is LGHNA and CDR2 is YSLEER in the germline V gene. V lost 0 bases, J lost 4 bases, and 12 bases lay in between. Written as DNA, the CDR3 is TGCGCCAGCAGCCAAGATCCTGGACAGAGCACTGAAGCTTTCTTT. Its protein is CASSQDPGQSTEAFF.

This clonotype was seen a handful of times. The genes are TRBV6-1 and TRBJ1-6, with TRBD1 matching over 9 bases. V gave up 6 bases and J gave up 11 bases; unmatched junction bases: 11. Germline CDR1 and CDR2: MNHNS and SASEGT. This CDR3 comprises 15 residues. The CDR3 loop is CASRGTGILVTPLHF. The CDR3 DNA follows: TGTGCCAGCAGAGGGACAGGGATTCTCGTGACACCCCTCCACTTT.

This clonotype was counted many times. This rearrangement joins TRBV5-1 to TRBJ1-2; 8 nucleotides line up with TRBD1. This CDR3 has 13 amino acids. V lost 3 bases, J lost 7 bases, and 5 bases stayed unmatched. Germline assignment: CDR1 SGHRS and CDR2 YFSETQ. The CDR3 bases are TGCGCCAGCAGCTCCCAGGGGGCTCCTGGCTACACCTTC. Its translation is CASSSQGAPGYTF.

In this sample, this clonotype turned up many times. V is TRBV6-6 and J is TRBJ1-1, with D tentatively TRBD1 (5 bases). The CDR3 consists of 14 residues. Germline V CDR1 and CDR2: MNHNY, SVGAGI (reference sequence). V was shortened by 8 bases and J by 0 bases, with 13 bases between the two germline ends. The chain's CDR3 is CASAMGRMNTEAFF. CDR3 DNA: TGTGCCAGCGCAATGGGACGGATGAACACTGAAGCTTTCTTT.